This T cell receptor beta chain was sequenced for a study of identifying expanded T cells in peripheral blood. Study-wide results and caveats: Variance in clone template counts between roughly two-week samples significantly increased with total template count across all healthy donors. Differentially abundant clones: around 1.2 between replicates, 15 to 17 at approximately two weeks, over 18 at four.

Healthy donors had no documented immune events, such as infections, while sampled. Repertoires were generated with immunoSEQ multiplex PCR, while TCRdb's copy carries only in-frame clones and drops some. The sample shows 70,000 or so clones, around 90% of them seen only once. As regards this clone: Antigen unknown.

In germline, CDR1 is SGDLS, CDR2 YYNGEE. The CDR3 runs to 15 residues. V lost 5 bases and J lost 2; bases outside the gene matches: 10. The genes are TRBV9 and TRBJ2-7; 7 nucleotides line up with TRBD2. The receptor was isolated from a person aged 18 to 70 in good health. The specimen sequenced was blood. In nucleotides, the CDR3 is TGTGCCAGCAGTGTCGGCCCTAGCGGAACCTACGAGCAGTACTTC. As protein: CASSVGPSGTYEQYF.